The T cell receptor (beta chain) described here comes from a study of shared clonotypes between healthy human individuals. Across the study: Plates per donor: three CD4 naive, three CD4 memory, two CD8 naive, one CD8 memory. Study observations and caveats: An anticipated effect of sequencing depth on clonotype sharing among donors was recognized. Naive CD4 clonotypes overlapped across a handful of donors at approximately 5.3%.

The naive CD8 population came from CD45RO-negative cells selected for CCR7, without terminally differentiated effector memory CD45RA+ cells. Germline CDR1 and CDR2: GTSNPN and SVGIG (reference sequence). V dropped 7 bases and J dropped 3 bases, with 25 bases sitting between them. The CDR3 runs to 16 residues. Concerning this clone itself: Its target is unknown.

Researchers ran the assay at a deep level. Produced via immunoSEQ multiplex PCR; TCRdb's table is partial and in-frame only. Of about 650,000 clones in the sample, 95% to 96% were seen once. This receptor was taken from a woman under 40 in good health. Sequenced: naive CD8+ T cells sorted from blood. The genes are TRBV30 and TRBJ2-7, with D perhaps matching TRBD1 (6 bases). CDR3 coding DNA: TGTGCCTCAAACCTTGGACAGCGGCTGGGTAGCTACGAGCAGTACTTC. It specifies CASNLGQRLGSYEQYF.